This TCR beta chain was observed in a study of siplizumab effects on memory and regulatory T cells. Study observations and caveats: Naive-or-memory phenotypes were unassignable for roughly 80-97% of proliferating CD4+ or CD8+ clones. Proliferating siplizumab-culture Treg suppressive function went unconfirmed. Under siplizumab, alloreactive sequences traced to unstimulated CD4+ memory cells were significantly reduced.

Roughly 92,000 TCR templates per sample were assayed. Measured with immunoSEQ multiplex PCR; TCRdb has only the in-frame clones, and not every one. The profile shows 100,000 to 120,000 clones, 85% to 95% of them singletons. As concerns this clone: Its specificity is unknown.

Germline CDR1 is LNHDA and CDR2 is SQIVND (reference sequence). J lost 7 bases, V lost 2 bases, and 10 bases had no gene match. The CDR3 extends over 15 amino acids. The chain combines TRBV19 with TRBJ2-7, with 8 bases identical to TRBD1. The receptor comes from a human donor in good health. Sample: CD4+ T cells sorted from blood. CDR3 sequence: CASSIRVRDRKEQYF. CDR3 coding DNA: TGTGCCAGTAGTATACGAGTCCGGGACAGGAAAGAGCAGTACTTC.